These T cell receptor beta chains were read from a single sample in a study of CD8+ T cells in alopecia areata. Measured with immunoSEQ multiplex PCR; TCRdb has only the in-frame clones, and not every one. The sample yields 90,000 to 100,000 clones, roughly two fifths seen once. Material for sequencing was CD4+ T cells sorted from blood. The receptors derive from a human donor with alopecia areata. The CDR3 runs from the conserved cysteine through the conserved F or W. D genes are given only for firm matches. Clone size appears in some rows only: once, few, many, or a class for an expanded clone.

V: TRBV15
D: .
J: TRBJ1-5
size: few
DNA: TGTGCCACCAACAGACGGAGAGCGGGCAATCAGCCCCAGCATTTT
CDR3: CATNRRRAGNQPQHF

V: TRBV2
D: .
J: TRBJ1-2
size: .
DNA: TGTGCCAGCAGTCTCTCGACGGCAGGAGGGAACTATGGCTACACCTTC
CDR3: CASSLSTAGGNYGYTF

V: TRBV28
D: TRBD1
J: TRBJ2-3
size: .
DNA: TGTGCCAGCAGTTTACCGACAGGGTTTAAGGACACAGATACGCAGTATTTT
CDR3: CASSLPTGFKDTDTQYF

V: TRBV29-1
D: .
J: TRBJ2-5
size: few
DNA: TGCAGCGTAGGACAGCAAGAGACCCAGTACTTC
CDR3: CSVGQQETQYF

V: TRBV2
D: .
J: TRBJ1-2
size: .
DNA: TGTGCCAGCAGTGGGGGCAGGGCTGGCTATGGCTACACCTTC
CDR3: CASSGGRAGYGYTF

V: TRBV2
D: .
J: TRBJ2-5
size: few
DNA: TGTGCCAGCACCGGGGCGTCACTAGAGACCCAGTACTTC
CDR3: CASTGASLETQYF

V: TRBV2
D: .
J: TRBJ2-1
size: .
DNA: TGTGCCAGCAGTGAGGGGCAGGGCCTCTACAATGAGCAGTTCTTC
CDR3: CASSEGQGLYNEQFF

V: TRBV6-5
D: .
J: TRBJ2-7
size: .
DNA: TGTGCCAGCAGGGGGGGAGGATACGAGCAGTACTTC
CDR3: CASRGGGYEQYF

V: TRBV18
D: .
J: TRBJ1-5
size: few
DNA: TGTGCCAGCTCACCTTCAGGGGTTAGCAATCAGCCCCAGCATTTT
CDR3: CASSPSGVSNQPQHF

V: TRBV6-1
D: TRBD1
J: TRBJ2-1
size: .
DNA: TGTGCCAGCAGGGGACAGGGGGCGACCTACAATGAGCAGTTCTTC
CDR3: CASRGQGATYNEQFF

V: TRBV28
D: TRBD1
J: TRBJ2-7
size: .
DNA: TGTGCCAGCAGCCGGGACAGGGTACACTACGAGCAGTACTTC
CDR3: CASSRDRVHYEQYF

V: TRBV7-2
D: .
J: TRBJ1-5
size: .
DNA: TGTGCCAGCAGCTTGGCCGGGACCCAGCAGCATTTT
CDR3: CASSLAGTQQHF

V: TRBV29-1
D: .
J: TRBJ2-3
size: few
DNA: TGCAGCGTGGCCCCATGGGGGGAAAGCACAGATACGCAGTATTTT
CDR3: CSVAPWGESTDTQYF

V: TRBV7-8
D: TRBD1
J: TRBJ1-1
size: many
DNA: TGTGCCAGCAGCTCGGACAGGGTGGCTTTCTTT
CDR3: CASSSDRVAFF

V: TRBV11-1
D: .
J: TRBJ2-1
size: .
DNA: TGTGCCAGCAGCACACAGGGTTTCAATGAGCAGTTCTTC
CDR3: CASSTQGFNEQFF

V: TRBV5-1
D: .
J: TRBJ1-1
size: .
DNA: TGCGCCAGCAGCTCCCGGCGGAACACTGAAGCTTTCTTT
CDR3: CASSSRRNTEAFF

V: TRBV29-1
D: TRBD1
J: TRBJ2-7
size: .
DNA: TGCAGCGTGGACCGGGACAGAACCCCCTACGAGCAGTACTTC
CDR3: CSVDRDRTPYEQYF

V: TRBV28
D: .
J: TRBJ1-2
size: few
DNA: TGTGCCAGCAGCACCCACGGGGGCCAGGGCTACACCTTC
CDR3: CASSTHGGQGYTF

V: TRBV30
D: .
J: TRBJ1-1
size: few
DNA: TGTGCCTGGCTAGTGGACAGGAACACTGAAGCTTTCTTT
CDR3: CAWLVDRNTEAFF

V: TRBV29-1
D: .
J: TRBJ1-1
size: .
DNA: TGCAGCGTTGAACCCCGGACTGAAGCTTTCTTT
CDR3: CSVEPRTEAFF

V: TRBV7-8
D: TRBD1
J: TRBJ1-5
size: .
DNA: TGTGCCAGCAGCCCACATTTAGGACAGGGGGATCAGCCCCAGCATTTT
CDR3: CASSPHLGQGDQPQHF

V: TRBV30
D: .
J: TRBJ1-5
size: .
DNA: TGTGCCTGGAGTGTGTCCGCTAATCAGCCCCAGCATTTT
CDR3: CAWSVSANQPQHF

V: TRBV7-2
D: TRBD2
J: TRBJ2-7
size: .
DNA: TGTGCCAGCAGCTTTTCTTATGGCGGGGGTAACGAGCAGTACTTC
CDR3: CASSFSYGGGNEQYF

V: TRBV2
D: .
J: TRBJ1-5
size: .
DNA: TGTGCCAGCAGTGGGCAGGGGTATCAGCCCCAGCATTTT
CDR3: CASSGQGYQPQHF

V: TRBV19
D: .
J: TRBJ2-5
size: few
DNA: TGTGCCAGTAGTATAGGACGTCTTAGACCAGAGACCCAGTACTTC
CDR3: CASSIGRLRPETQYF

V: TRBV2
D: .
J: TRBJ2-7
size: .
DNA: TGTGCCAGCAGTGGCGGTTACGAGCAGTACTTC
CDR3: CASSGGYEQYF

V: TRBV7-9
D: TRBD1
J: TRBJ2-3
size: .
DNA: TGTGCCAGCAGTCCCGGGACAGGGCATAGCACAGATACGCAGTATTTT
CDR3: CASSPGTGHSTDTQYF

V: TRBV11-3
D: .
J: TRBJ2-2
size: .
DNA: TGTGCCAGCAGCTTAGTTGCGGGGACCGGGGAGCTGTTTTTT
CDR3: CASSLVAGTGELFF

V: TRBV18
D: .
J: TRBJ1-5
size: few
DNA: TGTGCCAGCTCACCGGGAGATCAGCCCCAGCATTTT
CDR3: CASSPGDQPQHF

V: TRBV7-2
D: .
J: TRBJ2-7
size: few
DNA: TGTGCCAGCAGCTGGAGAGGTAGGGGTTCATACGAGCAGTACTTC
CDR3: CASSWRGRGSYEQYF

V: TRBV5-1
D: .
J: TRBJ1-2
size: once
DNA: TGCGCCAGCAGCTTGGCCAACCCGACCCGCTATGGCTACACCTTC
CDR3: CASSLANPTRYGYTF

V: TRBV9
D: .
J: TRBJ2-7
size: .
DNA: TGTGCCAGCAGCCCCCAAGGTGTCTCCTACGAGCAGTACTTC
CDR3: CASSPQGVSYEQYF

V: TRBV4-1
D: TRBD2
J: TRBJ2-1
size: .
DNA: TGCGCCAGCAGCCAAATACAAACTAGCGGGAGACGCAATGAGCAGTTCTTC
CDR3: CASSQIQTSGRRNEQFF

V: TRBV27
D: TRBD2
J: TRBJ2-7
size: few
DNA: TGTGCCAGAGGGACTAGCGGGAAGGGATGGGACGAGCAGTACTTC
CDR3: CARGTSGKGWDEQYF

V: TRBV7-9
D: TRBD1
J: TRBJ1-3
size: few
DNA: TGTGCCAGCAGCTTGGACAGGGACTCTGGAAACACCATATATTTT
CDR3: CASSLDRDSGNTIYF

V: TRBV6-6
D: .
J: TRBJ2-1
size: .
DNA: TGTGCCAGCAGCCACACAGGGAGCTCCTACAATGAGCAGTTCTTC
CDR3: CASSHTGSSYNEQFF